This T cell receptor (beta chain) was recovered during a study of blood T cell repertoires in COVID-19. Overall study: Sources were T cells, B-cell-depleted T cells, or PBMCs; the material itself was cDNA or gDNA.

The V and J ends lost 5 bases and 2 bases respectively, with 13 bases between them. CDR3 length: 15 amino acids. Germline V gene sequence: CDR1 SGHVS, CDR2 FQNEAQ. Authors' methods: The assay estimated nucleated cells by amplifying reference gene primers. Produced via immunoSEQ multiplex PCR; TCRdb's table is partial and in-frame only. That table supplies the V and J calls and clone size; D and trimming were determined from the DNA. The sample lists about 210,000 clones; 83% were seen once. This clone was picked up many times. The sample consisted of peripheral blood. The sequence was collected from a man aged 50 or older with active or convalescent COVID-19. The chain joins TRBV7-8 to TRBJ1-3, with D unresolved. CDR3 coding DNA: TGTGCCAGCAGCCCGCAGATCGGGGCTGGAAACACCATATATTTT. Its protein is CASSPQIGAGNTIYF.